Following are 30 T cell receptor beta chains from one sample sequenced in a study of cytomegalovirus exposure and HLA in healthy donors. 13 Jbeta primers and 60 Vbeta primers were used for the PCR. TCRdb keeps only in-frame clones here, not all; method: immunoSEQ multiplex PCR. The repertoire includes approximately 100,000 clones, about three quarters of them detected once, and approximately 2.5% sits in the top ten. The specimen sequenced was PBMCs. The source is a female donor in good health and CMV-seronegative.

V gene TRBV4-1 combines with J gene TRBJ1-1, with D perhaps matching TRBD1 (6 bases). Deletions cut 2 bases from V and 1 base from J, with 11 bases between. The CDR3 spans 15 residues. CDR1 is MGHRA, CDR2 YSYEKL, per germline. CDR3 sequence: CASSQIVTGNTEAFF. CDR3 DNA: TGCGCCAGCAGCCAAATCGTGACAGGGAACACTGAAGCTTTCTTT.

The chain uses TRBV13 and TRBJ1-2; TRBD1 matches at 8 bases. Germline loops: CDR1 PRHDT, CDR2 FYEKMQ (reference sequence). V dropped 5 bases and J dropped 4; count of bases not matched to a gene: 12. There are 16 residues in the CDR3. CDR3 nucleotide sequence: TGTGCCAGCAGCGAAAGGTTGACAGGGGTACCCTATGGCTACACCTTC. Residues: CASSERLTGVPYGYTF.

The chain links TRBV4-3 to TRBJ2-3; 14 bases align to TRBD2. V lost 0 bases to trimming and J lost 1 base; unmatched junction nucleotides: 9. This CDR3 spans 20 amino acids. Germline V CDR1 and CDR2: LGHNA, YSLEER. This chain's CDR3 is CASSQDKTSGGERGTDTQYF. Here the CDR3 DNA reads TGCGCCAGCAGCCAAGATAAGACTAGCGGGGGGGAACGGGGCACAGATACGCAGTATTTT.

This clone was picked up a small number of times. The chain is built from TRBV7-2 and TRBJ2-5; no definite D call. Germline V lookup: CDR1 SGHTA, CDR2 FQGNSA. The CDR3 extends over 13 amino acids. V was cut by 2 bases and J by 2 bases, with 6 bases left in between. The CDR3 DNA reads as TGTGCCAGCAGCTTAACAGAGCAAGAGACCCAGTACTTC. Residues: CASSLTEQETQYF. The variable domain in full, completed from reference TRBV7-2 and TRBJ2-5, reads GAGVSQSPSNKVTEKGKDVELRCDPISGHTALYWYRQSLGQGLEFLIYFQGNSAPDKSGLPSDRFSAERTGGSVSTLTIQRTQQEDSAVYLCASSLTEQETQYFGPGTRLLVL.

Remarks on this clone: The identical CDR3 is also encoded by other nucleotide sequences in the sample. The V call is TRBV5-1, the J call TRBJ2-7; 12 bases align to TRBD2. CDR1 SGHRS and CDR2 YFSETQ come from the germline V gene. The CDR3 has 14 amino acids. J lost 2 bases, V lost 4 bases, and 1 base had no gene match. The CDR3 loop reads CASSPSGGAYEQYF. The DNA of the CDR3 is TGCGCCAGCAGCCCTAGCGGGGGGGCCTACGAGCAGTACTTC.

This chain joins TRBV29-1 and TRBJ2-1, with 14 positions matching TRBD2. With V trimmed by 6 bases and J by 0 bases, 7 bases remained unmatched. CDR3 length: 17 amino acids. The germline gives CDR1 SQVTM, CDR2 ANQGSEA. As DNA, the CDR3 is TGCAGCGTGGCCGGGACTAGCGGGGGCCGCTCCTACAATGAGCAGTTCTTC. Translated, it gives CSVAGTSGGRSYNEQFF.

The rearrangement uses TRBV2 and TRBJ1-2; a weak D match, TRBD1 (6 bases). The V end was cut by 5 bases, the J end by 4 bases, with 23 bases between. Germline CDR1 reads SNHLY; CDR2 reads FYNNEI. This CDR3 has 17 residues. CDR3 amino acids: CASSNSGQFGLGYGYTF. CDR3 nucleotides: TGTGCCAGCAGTAACAGTGGACAGTTCGGGCTCGGCTATGGCTACACCTTC. Full variable domain (missing parts from reference TRBV2 and TRBJ1-2): EPEVTQTPSHQVTQMGQEVILRCVPISNHLYFYWYRQILGQKVEFLVSFYNNEISEKSEIFDDQFSVERPDGSNFTLKIRSTKLEDSAMYFCASSNSGQFGLGYGYTFGSGTRLTVV.

The chain recombines TRBV2 with TRBJ2-3; 9 bases map to TRBD1. Germline CDR1 is SNHLY and CDR2 is FYNNEI. The CDR3 sequence is 19 residues long. V dropped 8 bases and J dropped 6; count of bases not matched to a gene: 24. In nucleotides, the CDR3 is TGTGCCAGCCCAAGTGGTGGCCGGGACAGGGATTCCTATGCGGATACGCAGTATTTT. Its translation: CASPSGGRDRDSYADTQYF.

The chain employs TRBV2 and TRBJ1-2, with 8 bases fitting TRBD1. This CDR3 contains 13 residues. Germline V gene data show CDR1 as SNHLY and CDR2 as FYNNEI. With V trimmed by 6 bases and J by 7 bases, 7 bases remained unmatched. In nucleotides, the CDR3 is TGTGCCAGCAGCGCGACAGGGGTTCGTGGCTACACCTTC. It is translated as CASSATGVRGYTF. Full variable domain (remainder filled in from reference TRBV2 and TRBJ1-2): EPEVTQTPSHQVTQMGQEVILRCVPISNHLYFYWYRQILGQKVEFLVSFYNNEISEKSEIFDDQFSVERPDGSNFTLKIRSTKLEDSAMYFCASSATGVRGYTFGSGTRLTVV.

This chain uses TRBV4-1 with TRBJ2-5; TRBD1 matches at 9 bases. Germline V gene lookup returns CDR1 MGHRA and CDR2 YSYEKL. The ends lost 4 bases at V and 5 bases at J; junction bases unmatched: 5. This CDR3 contains 14 residues. This CDR3 is CASSRVTGGETQYF. The DNA for the CDR3 is TGCGCCAGCAGCCGGGTGACAGGGGGGGAGACCCAGTACTTC.

Regarding this clone: One end of the junction does not line up with germline, which may come from a read error. The rearrangement joins TRBV7-2 to TRBJ2-5; D might be TRBD1 (5 bases). CDR1 is SGHTA, CDR2 FQGNSA, per germline. The CDR3 has 13 residues. CDR3 DNA sequence: TGTGCCAGCAGCCGCCCATTCACGGACACCTGGAACTTC. The encoded protein is CASSRPFTDTWNF.

The rearrangement uses TRBV6-1 and TRBJ2-3; the D is unclear. The CDR3 contains 14 residues. Deletions cut 3 bases from V and 2 bases from J, with 9 bases between. CDR1 and CDR2 from the germline V gene are MNHNS and SASEGT. The CDR3 DNA is TGTGCCAGCAGTGATTACTATAACACAGATACGCAGTATTTT. This translates into CASSDYYNTDTQYF.

There are a few counts of this clone. V and J are TRBV10-2 and TRBJ2-3; D might be TRBD2 (5 bases). The germline V gene has CDR1 WSHSY and CDR2 SAAADI. V was shortened by 6 bases and J by 5 bases, with 9 bases between the two germline ends. This CDR3 is built from 12 residues. CDR3 in amino acids: CASRLGGDTQYF. CDR3 sequence (DNA): TGCGCCAGCAGACTAGGAGGAGATACGCAGTATTTT.

This clone was counted once. The chain carries TRBV18 and TRBJ1-1, with D possibly matching TRBD1 (6 bases). CDR1 is KGHSH, CDR2 LQKENI, per germline. Deletions cut 2 bases from V and 3 bases from J, with 13 bases between. The CDR3 spans 15 residues. The CDR3 loop is CASSPRGGRDTEAFF. CDR3 bases: TGTGCCAGCTCACCAAGGGGGGGAAGAGACACTGAAGCTTTCTTT.

This chain joins TRBV11-1 and TRBJ1-6; no definite D call. V lost 2 bases and J 9 bases, leaving 17 bases between the germline ends. CDR3 size: 16 residues. From germline, CDR1 is SGHAT and CDR2 FQDESV (reference sequence). The CDR3 here is CASSLSGEYRGSPLHF. The DNA of the CDR3 is TGTGCCAGCAGCTTATCGGGTGAATACCGAGGTTCACCCCTCCACTTT.

The table lists this clone with a count of one. The chain recombines TRBV19 with TRBJ2-1; possibly TRBD2 for D (5 bases). This CDR3 spans 16 amino acids. From germline, CDR1 is LNHDA and CDR2 SQIVND (reference sequence). V was trimmed by 6 bases and J by 4 bases, leaving 19 bases between them. The CDR3 loop reads CASSSHLGLTYNEQFF. CDR3 bases: TGTGCCAGTAGCAGCCATCTAGGACTCACATACAATGAGCAGTTCTTC.

The chain combines TRBV9 with TRBJ2-2, with D possibly matching TRBD2 (6 bases). Germline assignment: CDR1 SGDLS and CDR2 YYNGEE. V lost 0 bases and J 6 bases, leaving 12 bases between the germline ends. The CDR3 is 15 amino acids. The CDR3 DNA reads TGTGCCAGCAGCGTAGGCGGGGTAGGGGCCGGGGAGCTGTTTTTT. Encoded protein: CASSVGGVGAGELFF.

This chain uses TRBV27 with TRBJ2-1; weak D call: TRBD2 (6 bases). Trimming removed 5 bases at V and 7 bases at J, with 21 bases between. CDR1 MNHEY and CDR2 SMNVEV come from the germline V gene (reference sequence). The CDR3 runs 16 residues. The CDR3 DNA is TGTGCCAGCAGTGACCCCTTTGGGGAACGGGGGAATGAGCAGTTCTTC. It specifies CASSDPFGERGNEQFF.

The chain links TRBV2 to TRBJ1-4, with 9 bases lining up with TRBD1. This CDR3 region has 15 residues. CDR1 and CDR2 from the germline V gene are SNHLY and FYNNEI. Trimming at V came to 2 bases and at J to 8 bases, leaving 6 bases not matched to a gene. Here the CDR3 reads CASSEWTGVGEKLFF. The CDR3 nucleotides read TGTGCCAGCAGTGAATGGACAGGGGTAGGCGAAAAACTGTTTTTT.

The chain employs TRBV29-1 and TRBJ1-5; 11 nucleotides align to TRBD1. The CDR3 spans 14 residues. V gave up 5 bases and J gave up 6 bases; unmatched junction bases: 6. Germline V gene sequence: CDR1 SQVTM, CDR2 ANQGSEA. The CDR3 DNA sequence: TGCAGCGTTCTCGGGACAGGGGGTGGTCAGCCCCAGCATTTT. Translated: CSVLGTGGGQPQHF. Supplemented by reference TRBV29-1 and TRBJ1-5, the full variable domain reads SAVISQKPSRDICQRGTSLTIQCQVDSQVTMMFWYRQQPGQSLTLIATANQGSEATYESGFVIDKFPISRPNLTFSTLTVSNMSPEDSSIYLCSVLGTGGGQPQHFGDGTRLSIL.

Note on this clone: Other nucleotide sequences from this sample produce the same CDR3. The chain joins TRBV30 to TRBJ2-5; 8 nucleotides line up with TRBD1. Germline CDR1 GTSNPN, CDR2 SVGIG (reference sequence). The CDR3 is made up of 11 amino acids. Unmatched junction bases numbered 4, after V lost 5 bases and J lost 8 bases. The CDR3 is CAWSDRETQYF. CDR3 in DNA: TGTGCCTGGTCGGACAGGGAAACCCAGTACTTC.

V is TRBV6-1 and J is TRBJ2-1; D might be TRBD2 (5 bases). The CDR3 loop spans 14 amino acids. With 6 bases removed from V and 12 bases from J, the gap between germline ends came to 21 bases. CDR1 MNHNS and CDR2 SASEGT come from the germline V gene. CDR3 sequence: CASRYNWAAEGQFF. In DNA, the CDR3 is TGTGCCAGCAGATACAATTGGGCCGCTGAGGGGCAGTTCTTC.

The V gene is TRBV7-6, the J gene TRBJ2-5; unclear D gene. The CDR3 has 13 residues. V lost 5 bases and J lost 4, with 11 bases in between. Germline V CDR1 and CDR2: SGHVS, FNYEAQ. The CDR3 loop reads CASSIRTGETQYF. DNA of the CDR3: TGTGCCAGCAGCATACGAACCGGAGAGACCCAGTACTTC.

The chain combines TRBV19 with TRBJ2-2; D possibly corresponds to TRBD2 (7 bases). This CDR3 spans 13 amino acids. Trimming stripped 8 bases from V and 5 bases from J, with 12 bases between. Germline values: CDR1 LNHDA, CDR2 SQIVND (reference sequence). Here the CDR3 DNA reads TGTGCCAGTGGGGGGGGCGGTACCGGGGAGCTGTTTTTT. Residues: CASGGGGTGELFF. The whole variable domain, remainder taken from reference TRBV19 and TRBJ2-2, is DGGITQSPKYLFRKEGQNVTLSCEQNLNHDAMYWYRQDPGQGLRLIYYSQIVNDFQKGDIAEGYSVSREKKESFPLTVTSAQKNPTAFYLCASGGGGTGELFFGEGSRLTVL.

The chain couples TRBV2 to TRBJ2-7; 7 bases align to TRBD1. With 4 bases clipped from V and 1 base from J, the junction kept 1 base outside the gene matches. Germline CDR1 and CDR2: SNHLY and FYNNEI. This CDR3 has 13 residues. CDR3 region: CASSVDRSYEQYF. The CDR3, as DNA: TGTGCCAGCAGTGTGGACAGGTCCTACGAGCAGTACTTC.

The V and J genes are TRBV19 and TRBJ1-1; tentative D call: TRBD1 (5 bases). V shed 2 bases and J shed 4 bases, with 5 bases lying between them. The CDR3 consists of 12 residues. CDR1 and CDR2 from the germline V gene are LNHDA and SQIVND (reference sequence). CDR3 sequence: CASSIQGTEAFF. The CDR3 bases are TGTGCCAGTAGTATACAGGGCACTGAAGCTTTCTTT. The entire variable domain, with the rest obtained from reference TRBV19 and TRBJ1-1, is as follows: DGGITQSPKYLFRKEGQNVTLSCEQNLNHDAMYWYRQDPGQGLRLIYYSQIVNDFQKGDIAEGYSVSREKKESFPLTVTSAQKNPTAFYLCASSIQGTEAFFGQGTRLTVV.

The chain couples TRBV5-6 to TRBJ1-2; 9 nucleotides align to TRBD1. The V segment lost 4 bases and the J segment 4 bases; nucleotides outside the gene matches: 8. The CDR3 consists of 15 residues. Germline CDR1 reads SGHDT; CDR2 reads YYEEEE. CDR3 residues: CASSPQDRGSYGYTF. The CDR3 DNA follows: TGTGCCAGCAGCCCGCAAGACAGGGGGTCCTATGGCTACACCTTC.

The chain employs TRBV9 and TRBJ2-3, with 10 positions matching TRBD2. V gave up 4 bases and J gave up 0 bases; unmatched junction bases: 5. In germline, CDR1 is SGDLS, CDR2 YYNGEE. The CDR3 runs 16 residues. The CDR3 sequence is CASSPLAGVSTDTQYF. The DNA of the CDR3 is TGTGCCAGCAGCCCCCTAGCGGGGGTGAGCACAGATACGCAGTATTTT.

The genes are TRBV10-3 and TRBJ1-2; 7 nucleotides agree with TRBD1. Losses at the gene ends were 4 bases for V and 3 bases for J; bases not matched to a gene: 2. This CDR3 is 13 amino acids long. Germline values: CDR1 ENHRY, CDR2 SYGVKD. This chain's CDR3 is CAISVGTDYGYTF. As DNA, the CDR3 is TGTGCCATCAGTGTCGGGACAGACTATGGCTACACCTTC.

This rearrangement joins TRBV5-8 to TRBJ2-3; 10 nucleotides align to TRBD2. After removal of 6 bases from V and 1 base from J, the junction contained 2 bases not matched to a gene. The CDR3 is 14 amino acids. Per the germline V gene, CDR1 is SGHTS and CDR2 is YDEGEE. CDR3 sequence reads: CASKLAGGTDTQYF. CDR3 nucleotide sequence: TGTGCCAGCAAGCTAGCGGGGGGCACAGATACGCAGTATTTT. Filled out from reference TRBV5-8 and TRBJ2-3, the complete variable domain reads EAGVTQSPTHLIKTRGQQATLRCSPISGHTSVYWYQQALGLGLQFLLWYDEGEERNRGNFPPRFSGRQFPNYSSELNVNALELEDSALYLCASKLAGGTDTQYFGPGTRLTVL.